This T cell receptor (beta chain) was found in a study of early T cells in non-severe SARS-CoV-2 infection. This clonotype was observed a few times. TCRdb processed the 5' RACE reads anew with MiXCR; each CDR3 protein has one entry. Among about 98,000 distinct CDR3 sequences listed, less than 15% were seen once. The J segment lost 4 bases and the V segment lost 6 bases, leaving 3 bases of the junction unmatched. The CDR3 runs 14 residues. Per germline, CDR1 MNHEY and CDR2 SVGAGI. Sequenced material: whole blood. This clonotype originated in an adult who was a healthcare worker with PCR-confirmed SARS-CoV-2 infection or an uninfected control (not recorded which). V usage is TRBV6-5 and J usage is TRBJ2-7, with 13 positions matching TRBD2. This chain's CDR3 is CASSVTSGRYEQYF. The CDR3, as DNA: TGTGCCAGCAGCGTGACTAGCGGGAGGTACGAGCAGTACTTC.